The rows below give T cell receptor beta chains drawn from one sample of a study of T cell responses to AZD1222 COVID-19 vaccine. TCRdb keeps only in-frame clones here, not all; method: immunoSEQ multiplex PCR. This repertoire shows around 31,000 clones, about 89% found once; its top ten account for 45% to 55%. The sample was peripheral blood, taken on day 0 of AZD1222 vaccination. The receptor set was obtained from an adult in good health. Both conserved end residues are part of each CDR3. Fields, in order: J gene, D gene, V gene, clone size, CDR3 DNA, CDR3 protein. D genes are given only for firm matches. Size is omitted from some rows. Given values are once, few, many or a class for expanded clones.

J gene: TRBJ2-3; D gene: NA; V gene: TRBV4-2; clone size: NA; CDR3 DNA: TGTGCCAGCAGCCAAGATGCCACCGGCGAATATACGCAGTATTTT; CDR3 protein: CASSQDATGEYTQYF
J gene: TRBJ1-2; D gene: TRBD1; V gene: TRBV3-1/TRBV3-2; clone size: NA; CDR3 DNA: TGTGCCAGCAGCCAAGATCCGGCAGGGGGGCTCTATGGCTACACCTTC; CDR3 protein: CASSQDPAGGLYGYTF
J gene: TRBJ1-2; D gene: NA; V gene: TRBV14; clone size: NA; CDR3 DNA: TGTGCCAGCAGCCAAGATGGCAAGGGTTTTGGCTATGGCTACACCTTC; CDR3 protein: CASSQDGKGFGYGYTF
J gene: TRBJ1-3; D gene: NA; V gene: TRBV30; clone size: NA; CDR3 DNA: TGTGCCTGGAGTCCACAGGCTGGAAACACCATATATTTT; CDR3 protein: CAWSPQAGNTIYF
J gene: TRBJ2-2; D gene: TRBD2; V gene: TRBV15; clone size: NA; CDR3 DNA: TGTGCCACCAGCAGAGATCGGCTAGCGGGGACCGGGGAGCTGTTTTTT; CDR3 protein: CATSRDRLAGTGELFF
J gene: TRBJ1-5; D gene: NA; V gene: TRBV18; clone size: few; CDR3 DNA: TGTGCCAGCTCACCGCCGAGCAATCAGCCCCAGCATTTT; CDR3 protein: CASSPPSNQPQHF
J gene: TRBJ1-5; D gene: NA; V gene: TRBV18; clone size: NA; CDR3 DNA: TGTGCCAGCTCACCTGACAGGATTCAGCCCCAGCATTTT; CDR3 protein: CASSPDRIQPQHF
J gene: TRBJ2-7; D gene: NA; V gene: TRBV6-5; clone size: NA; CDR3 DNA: TGTGCCAGCACACAAGAAGGGTTGCTTATACACGAGCAGTACTTC; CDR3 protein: CASTQEGLLIHEQYF
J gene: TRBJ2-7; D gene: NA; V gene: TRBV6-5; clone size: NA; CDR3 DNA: TGTGCCAGCAGTTACCCGGGGCAGGGGCCCTCCTACGAGCAGTACTTC; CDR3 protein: CASSYPGQGPSYEQYF
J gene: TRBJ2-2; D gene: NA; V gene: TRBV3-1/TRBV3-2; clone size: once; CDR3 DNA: TGTGCCAGCAGCCAATCCGGGGGCACCGGGGAGCTGTTTTTT; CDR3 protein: CASSQSGGTGELFF
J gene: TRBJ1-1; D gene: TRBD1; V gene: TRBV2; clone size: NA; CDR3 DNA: TGTGCCAGCAGTACAAGACAGGGGGCGCTTCCTGAAGCTTTCTTT; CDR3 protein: CASSTRQGALPEAFF
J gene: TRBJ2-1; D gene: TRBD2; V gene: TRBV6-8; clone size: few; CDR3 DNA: TGTGCCAGCAGTATAGCGGGGAGAAATGAGCAGTTCTTC; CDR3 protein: CASSIAGRNEQFF
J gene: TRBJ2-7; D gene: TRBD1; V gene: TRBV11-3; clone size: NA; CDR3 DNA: TGTGCCAGCAGCTTATCACAGGGGACGGGGTACGAGCAGTACTTC; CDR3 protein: CASSLSQGTGYEQYF
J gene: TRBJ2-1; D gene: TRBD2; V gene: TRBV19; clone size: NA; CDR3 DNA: TGTGCCAGTAGTGAGCGGGGGGGCCGGAATGAGCAGTTCTTC; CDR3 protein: CASSERGGRNEQFF
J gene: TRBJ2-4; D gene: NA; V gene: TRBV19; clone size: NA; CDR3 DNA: TGTGCCAGTAGTATCGAAGGTTTCAAAAACATTCAGTACTTC; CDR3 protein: CASSIEGFKNIQYF
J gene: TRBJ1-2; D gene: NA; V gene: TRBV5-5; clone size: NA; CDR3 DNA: TGTGCCAGCAGCTTGCCAAGCGTTATAAGGGACGTGTATGGCTACACCTTC; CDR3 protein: CASSLPSVIRDVYGYTF
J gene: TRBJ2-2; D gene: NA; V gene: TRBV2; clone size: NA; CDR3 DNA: TGTGCCAGCACGCAGGGGCCAAACCGGGAGCTGTTTTTT; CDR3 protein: CASTQGPNRELFF
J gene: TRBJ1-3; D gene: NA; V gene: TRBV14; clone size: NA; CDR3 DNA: TGTGCCAGCAGCCTCCTAGGCGGAAACACCATATATTTT; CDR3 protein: CASSLLGGNTIYF
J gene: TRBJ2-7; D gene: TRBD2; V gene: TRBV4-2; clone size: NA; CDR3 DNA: TGTGCCAGCAGCCAAGATACTAGCGGGGCCTCCTACGAGCAGTACTTC; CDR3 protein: CASSQDTSGASYEQYF
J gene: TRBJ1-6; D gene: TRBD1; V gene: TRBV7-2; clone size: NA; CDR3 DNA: TGTGCCAGCAGCTTAGGTCCACAGGGGCGTTTAAATTCACCCCTCCACTTT; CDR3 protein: CASSLGPQGRLNSPLHF
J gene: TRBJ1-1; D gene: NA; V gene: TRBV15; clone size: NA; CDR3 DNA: TGTGCCACCAGCAGGCCGGGTCCGGGGAACACTGAAGCTTTCTTT; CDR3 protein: CATSRPGPGNTEAFF
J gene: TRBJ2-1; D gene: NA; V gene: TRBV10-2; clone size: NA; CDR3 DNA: TGCGCCAGCCGGGACACTTACAATGAGCAGTTCTTC; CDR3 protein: CASRDTYNEQFF
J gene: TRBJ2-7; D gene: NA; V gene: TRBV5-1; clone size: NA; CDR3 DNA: TGCGCCAGCAGCATGTCAGGGAGCTCCTACGAGCAGTACTTC; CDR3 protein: CASSMSGSSYEQYF